These 31 T cell receptor beta chains came from one sample sequenced in a study of T cell clones after liver transplantation. The protocol was immunoSEQ multiplex PCR, while the TCRdb copy is restricted to in-frame clones and leaves out a portion. The sample has approximately 6,100 clones, approximately 84% seen once. This specimen consisted of CD8+ T cells from blood, obtained before liver transplant. These receptor sequences come from a human donor who received a liver transplant.

This chain joins TRBV9 and TRBJ2-3; 7 bases agree with TRBD2. CDR3 length: 16 residues. Trimming took 0 bases from V and 1 from J; bases not matched to a gene: 5. CDR1 is SGDLS and CDR2 is YYNGEE in the germline V gene. In DNA, the CDR3 is TGTGCCAGCAGCGTAGAATGGGGAGGGGGCACAGATACGCAGTATTTT. Translated: CASSVEWGGGTDTQYF. Combining the CDR3 with reference TRBV9 and TRBJ2-3 gives the whole variable domain DSGVTQTPKHLITATGQRVTLRCSPRSGDLSVYWYQQSLDQGLQFLIQYYNGEERAKGNILERFSAQQFPDLHSELNLSSLELGDSALYFCASSVEWGGGTDTQYFGPGTRLTVL.

This chain uses TRBV5-4 with TRBJ1-1; no reliable D call. The germline V gene encodes CDR1 SGHNT and CDR2 YYREEE (reference sequence). Trimming pared 2 bases from V and 6 bases from J, leaving 8 bases between. The CDR3 extends over 12 amino acids. CDR3 in amino acids: CASSLEFAEAFF. CDR3 nucleotide sequence: TGTGCCAGCAGCTTAGAATTCGCTGAAGCTTTCTTT. Looking up the rest from reference TRBV5-4 and TRBJ1-1 gives the full variable domain: ETGVTQSPTHLIKTRGQQVTLRCSSQSGHNTVSWYQQALGQGPQFIFQYYREEENGRGNFPPRFSGLQFPNYSSELNVNALELDDSALYLCASSLEFAEAFFGQGTRLTVV.

This chain connects TRBV7-2 to TRBJ1-1; D ambiguous. CDR3 length: 11 residues. V was shortened by 3 bases and J by 6 bases, with 5 bases between the two germline ends. The germline gives CDR1 SGHTA, CDR2 FQGNSA. CDR3 in amino acids: CASSFSAEAFF. As DNA, the CDR3 is TGTGCCAGCAGCTTTAGCGCTGAAGCTTTCTTT.

About this clone: The junction differs from germline at one of its ends, possibly a read error. The chain has TRBV5-4 and TRBJ1-2; TRBD1 might be the D (5 bases). Per germline, CDR1 SGHNT and CDR2 YYREEE (reference sequence). This CDR3 comprises 13 residues. The CDR3 DNA reads TGCGCCAGCAGCCAAGACGACAGCTATGGCTACACCTTC. Its protein product is CASSQDDSYGYTF. The full variable domain, with the rest looked up from reference TRBV5-4 and TRBJ1-2, is ETGVTQSPTHLIKTRGQQVTLRCSSQSGHNTVSWYQQALGQGPQFIFQYYREEENGRGNFPPRFSGLQFPNYSSELNVNALELDDSALYLCASSQDDSYGYTFGSGTRLTVV.

The chain uses TRBV9 and TRBJ2-2; D is ambiguous. The CDR3 totals 10 residues. The V end lost 8 bases, the J end lost 4 bases, and 3 bases lay between the germline ends. Germline V gene data show CDR1 as SGDLS and CDR2 as YYNGEE. DNA for the CDR3: TGTGCCAGTGGCACCGGGGAGCTGTTTTTT. Amino acids: CASGTGELFF.

This clone was observed once. The chain has TRBV15 and TRBJ2-1; 14 bases are a match to TRBD2. After removal of 5 bases from V and 6 bases from J, the junction contained 12 bases not matched to a gene. The CDR3 spans 18 residues. Germline CDR1 reads LNHNV; CDR2 reads YYDKDF (reference sequence). The CDR3, as DNA: TGTGCCACCAGCTCCCCCGGGACTAGCGGGAGTGTCGGCAATGAGCAGTTCTTC. It encodes CATSSPGTSGSVGNEQFF.

This chain uses TRBV10-3 with TRBJ2-1; tentatively, D is TRBD1 or TRBD2 (5 bases each). V was shortened by 3 bases and J by 6 bases, with 18 bases between the two germline ends. Germline values: CDR1 ENHRY, CDR2 SYGVKD. The CDR3 covers 16 residues. CDR3 sequence reads: CAISDGIGTPSNEQFF. The DNA for the CDR3 is TGTGCCATCAGTGACGGTATCGGGACGCCGAGCAATGAGCAGTTCTTC.

The rearrangement links TRBV10-1 to TRBJ1-6; the D is unclear. Germline V gene data show CDR1 as WNHNN and CDR2 as SYGVQD (reference sequence). This CDR3 region has 14 residues. The ends were cut back, 7 bases at V and 6 bases at J, with 13 bases in the middle. As DNA, the CDR3 is TGCGCCAGCATCCGGGAGCCTGTTAATTCACCCCTCCACTTT. Translating gives CASIREPVNSPLHF.

V and J are TRBV27 and TRBJ2-7; 7 bases map to TRBD1. V trimming: 3 bases; J trimming: 2 bases; junction bases outside the gene matches: 10. The CDR3 is 16 amino acids. Germline lookup yields CDR1 MNHEY and CDR2 SMNVEV (reference sequence). The CDR3 sequence is CASSLSQGVPAYEQYF. The CDR3 DNA follows: TGTGCCAGCAGTTTGTCCCAGGGGGTACCCGCCTACGAGCAGTACTTC.

This clone was recorded once. The rearrangement joins TRBV27 to TRBJ2-7, with D perhaps matching TRBD1 (5 bases). This CDR3 has 13 residues. V was clipped by 8 bases and J by 0 bases, with 11 bases between them. In germline, CDR1 is MNHEY, CDR2 SMNVEV (reference sequence). The CDR3 is CASGQQSSYEQYF. The CDR3 nucleotides read TGTGCCAGCGGACAACAGAGCTCCTACGAGCAGTACTTC.

The CDR3 DNA reads as TGTGCCAGCAGCTTCGGGACAGGCTATGAGCAGTTCTTC. Translating it yields CASSFGTGYEQFF. The chain uses TRBV11-2 and TRBJ2-1; 8 nucleotides align to TRBD1. The CDR3 spans 13 residues. Germline assignment: CDR1 SGHAT and CDR2 FQNNGV. J was trimmed by 8 bases and V by 3 bases; bases with no gene match: 3.

The rearrangement joins TRBV6-7 to TRBJ1-2; 7 bases are a match to TRBD1. TRBV6-7 falls under the ORF class, with uncertain function. J was trimmed by 0 bases and V by 5 bases; bases with no gene match: 6. The CDR3 is 15 residues long. CDR3 DNA sequence: TGTGCCAGCAGTGAAACAGGGGCGACTAACTATGGCTACACCTTC. This encodes CASSETGATNYGYTF.

The gene calls are TRBV7-6 and TRBJ1-1; D unclear. V gave up 5 bases and J gave up 5 bases, with 12 bases separating them. Germline values: CDR1 SGHVS, CDR2 FNYEAQ. The CDR3 contains 13 residues. This chain's CDR3 is CASSPIGETEAFF. CDR3 coding DNA: TGTGCCAGCAGCCCCATTGGGGAGACTGAAGCTTTCTTT.

The chain joins TRBV30 to TRBJ2-2; the match to TRBD2 covers 7 bases. Germline CDR1 and CDR2: GTSNPN and SVGIG (reference sequence). The CDR3 runs to 12 residues. The V and J ends lost 4 bases and 7 bases, in that order; junction bases with no gene match: 3. The CDR3 DNA sequence: TGTGCCTGGACTAGCGGTATCGGGGAGCTGTTTTTT. It specifies CAWTSGIGELFF.

The chain employs TRBV27 and TRBJ1-4; D gene ambiguous. This CDR3 comprises 15 residues. V was clipped by 3 bases and J by 0 bases, with 8 bases between them. Germline assignment: CDR1 MNHEY and CDR2 SMNVEV (reference sequence). The CDR3 nucleotides are TGTGCCAGCAGTTTTTCTGCGGCAACTAATGAAAAACTGTTTTTT. This encodes CASSFSAATNEKLFF.

The chain combines TRBV5-6 with TRBJ2-1; no clear D gene. This CDR3 has 14 residues. The V gene's germline CDR1 is SGHDT and CDR2 YYEEEE. V shed 4 bases and J shed 2 bases, with 10 bases lying between them. The chain's CDR3 is CASSVDETYNEQFF. CDR3 bases: TGTGCCAGCAGCGTGGACGAGACCTACAATGAGCAGTTCTTC.

In DNA, the CDR3 is TGTGCCAGCAGTTCGCTCGGAGAATCTGGAAACACCATATATTTT. The encoded protein is CASSSLGESGNTIYF. The chain employs TRBV27 and TRBJ1-3; D remains ambiguous. Germline values: CDR1 MNHEY, CDR2 SMNVEV (reference sequence). The V gene lost 4 bases and the J gene lost 1 base, with 11 bases spanning the gap. The CDR3 runs 15 residues.

The rearrangement links TRBV5-4 to TRBJ2-2; D might be TRBD2 (6 bases). Trimming shortened V by 7 bases and J by 5 bases, and 6 bases separated the two germline ends. CDR1 and CDR2 (germline): SGHNT, YYREEE (reference sequence). The CDR3 length is 11 residues. Written as DNA, the CDR3 is TGTGCCAGCGGAGGGACCGGGGAGCTGTTTTTT. Protein: CASGGTGELFF.

The chain is built from TRBV6-5 and TRBJ2-1; D is tentatively TRBD1 or TRBD2 (5 bases each). Between the trimmed V and J ends, which lost 6 bases and 5 bases, there was a span of 11 bases. There are 13 residues in the CDR3. Germline CDR1 and CDR2: MNHEY and SVGAGI. CDR3 protein: CASSRDGNNEQFF. The CDR3 nucleotides read TGTGCCAGCAGCCGGGACGGAAACAATGAGCAGTTCTTC.

This clone was seen more than once but under ten times. The rearrangement links TRBV5-8 to TRBJ2-4; 7 nucleotides agree with TRBD1. The CDR3 loop spans 16 amino acids. Germline V CDR1 and CDR2: SGHTS, YDEGEE. V dropped 6 bases and J dropped 0; count of bases not matched to a gene: 9. CDR3 region: CASTLGQSLAKNIQYF. CDR3 nucleotide sequence: TGTGCCAGCACCCTGGGACAGTCCCTAGCCAAAAACATTCAGTACTTC.

This chain uses TRBV5-6 with TRBJ2-5, with D maybe TRBD2 (6 bases). Germline V CDR1 and CDR2: SGHDT, YYEEEE. The CDR3 has 14 amino acids. Trimming stripped 4 bases from V and 1 base from J, with 11 bases between. For the CDR3, the DNA is TGTGCCAGCAGCACGGGGGAGCGCCAAGAGACCCAGTACTTC. It encodes CASSTGERQETQYF.

The rearrangement uses TRBV5-6 and TRBJ2-7; TRBD1 or TRBD2 may be the D gene (5 bases each). Germline lookup yields CDR1 SGHDT and CDR2 YYEEEE. Trimming took 4 bases from V and 2 from J, leaving 13 bases between them. The CDR3 has 14 amino acids. CDR3 DNA: TGTGCCAGCAGCCGCGCCCGAGGGGCCTACGAGCAGTACTTC. Protein: CASSRARGAYEQYF.

The chain combines TRBV27 with TRBJ1-2; D is uncertain. The germline V gene encodes CDR1 MNHEY and CDR2 SMNVEV (reference sequence). The CDR3 totals 17 residues. V gave up 0 bases and J gave up 6 bases, with 20 bases separating them. Here the CDR3 DNA reads TGTGCCAGCAGTTTATCGGGGTATGGAGTTCGAAACGATGGCTACACCTTC. Translated: CASSLSGYGVRNDGYTF.

The J gene is TRBJ2-6, the V gene TRBV30; D unresolved. The CDR3 runs to 18 residues. Germline V gene sequence: CDR1 GTSNPN, CDR2 SVGIG (reference sequence). V was cut by 4 bases and J by 5 bases, with 24 bases left in between. CDR3 DNA: TGTGCCTGGAAGAATCTGCGTTATAACAAAGGTCGGGCCAACGTCCTGACTTTC. It codes for CAWKNLRYNKGRANVLTF.

V is TRBV7-3 and J is TRBJ1-4, with D possibly TRBD1 on 5 matching bases. Looked up from germline, CDR1 is SGHTA and CDR2 is FQGTGA. This CDR3 is 16 amino acids long. Between the trimmed V and J ends, which lost 1 base and 8 bases, there was a span of 17 bases. The CDR3 nucleotides read TGTGCCAGCAGCTTAAGGGTGGGGGTTTTTATCGAAAAACTGTTTTTT. Its protein is CASSLRVGVFIEKLFF.

Only one count was recorded for this clone. The chain combines TRBV11-2 with TRBJ2-1; D is perhaps TRBD2 (6 bases). V lost 1 base to trimming and J lost 4 bases, with 23 bases between them. The germline gives CDR1 SGHAT, CDR2 FQNNGV. The CDR3 contains 19 residues. The DNA of the CDR3 is TGTGCCAGCAGCTTAGCACTAGCCGCCGTCCCTAGCTTTTACAATGAGCAGTTCTTC. Its translation: CASSLALAAVPSFYNEQFF.

The genes are TRBV19 and TRBJ2-5; TRBD1 might be the D (7 bases). The V gene's germline CDR1 is LNHDA and CDR2 SQIVND (reference sequence). This CDR3 contains 12 residues. The germline V and J ends were trimmed by 7 bases and 7 bases, with 13 bases remaining between them. CDR3 coding DNA: TGTGCCAGTAATGGGCAGGGGGGGACCCAGTACTTC. It translates to CASNGQGGTQYF.

The rearrangement uses TRBV7-9 and TRBJ1-2; D is ambiguous. The germline CDR1 and CDR2 sequences are SEHNR and FQNEAQ (reference sequence). CDR3 length equals 12 residues. V lost 1 base to trimming and J lost 4 bases, with 4 bases between them. The CDR3 coding sequence is TGTGCCAGCAGCTTAGATACCTATGGCTACACCTTC. It is translated as CASSLDTYGYTF.

The rearrangement joins TRBV6-1 to TRBJ1-2, with TRBD1 matching over 7 bases. Looked up from germline, CDR1 is MNHNS and CDR2 is SASEGT. CDR3 length equals 14 residues. Trimming removed 5 bases from V and 4 bases from J; junction bases left unmatched: 7. CDR3 in amino acids: CASSKLQGTYGYTF. CDR3 DNA sequence: TGTGCCAGCAGTAAGCTACAGGGGACCTATGGCTACACCTTC.

This clone is a singleton in its sample. The rearrangement uses TRBV7-3 and TRBJ2-1, with D perhaps TRBD1 (5 bases). V lost 5 bases and J 7 bases, leaving 9 bases between the germline ends. From germline, CDR1 is SGHTA and CDR2 FQGTGA. This CDR3 has 12 residues. CDR3 in amino acids: CASSADSNEQFF. Here the CDR3 DNA reads TGTGCCAGCAGCGCCGACAGTAATGAGCAGTTCTTC.

This CDR3 is CAISERQGMDEQYF. The CDR3 bases are TGTGCCATCAGTGAGCGACAGGGCATGGACGAGCAGTACTTC. J is TRBJ2-7 and V is TRBV10-3, with 7 bases that match TRBD1. J was trimmed by 5 bases and V by 2 bases; bases with no gene match: 6. The V gene's germline CDR1 is ENHRY and CDR2 SYGVKD. This CDR3 spans 14 amino acids.